This T cell receptor beta chain originates from a study of blood T cell repertoires in COVID-19. The wider study: Both acute and convalescent COVID-19 samples were obtained from the United States, Italy and Spain. Sources were T cells, B-cell-depleted T cells, or PBMCs; the material itself was cDNA or gDNA.

Assignments of participants to cohorts depended upon their own reported clinical history. Authors' processing steps: Estimates of nucleated cell counts were drawn from the amplification of reference gene primers. Libraries were prepared by immunoSEQ multiplex PCR; TCRdb keeps only in-frame clonotypes and omits some of them. The V and J calls and clone size were taken over from that table, and D and trimming were inferred from the DNA. The sample records fewer than 300,000 clones, around 88% being singletons. The V gene lost 0 bases and the J gene lost 0 bases, with 3 bases spanning the gap. This CDR3 spans 13 amino acids. CDR1 and CDR2 (germline): SQVTM, ANQGSEA.

This clonotype originated in a man in his forties or fifties who had recovered from COVID-19. The material sequenced was PBMCs or T cells enriched from blood (not recorded which). The V gene is TRBV29-1, the J gene TRBJ1-5; D is ambiguous. The CDR3 loop reads CSVEESSNQPQHF. CDR3 coding DNA: TGCAGCGTTGAAGAGAGTAGCAATCAGCCCCAGCATTTT.